This TCR beta chain was observed in a study of blood T cell repertoires in COVID-19. The CDR3 has 14 residues. Germline loops: CDR1 SEHNR, CDR2 FQNEAQ (reference sequence). J gave up 7 bases and V 4 bases, and 3 bases lay outside the gene matches. Using immunoSEQ multiplex PCR, the repertoire was profiled, and TCRdb retains in-frame clones only, with some absent. The sample lists 77,000 or so clones, approximately 85% occurring once. The chain has TRBV7-9 and TRBJ1-6, with 8 bases identical to TRBD1. Specimen: peripheral blood. The sequence was collected from a man older than 75 with acute or convalescent COVID-19. The CDR3 loop is CASSSGQGNSPLHF. For the CDR3, the DNA is TGTGCCAGCAGCTCAGGACAGGGCAATTCACCCCTCCACTTT. The whole variable domain, filled in from reference TRBV7-9 and TRBJ1-6, reads DTGVSQNPRHKITKRGQNVTFRCDPISEHNRLYWYRQTLGQGPEFLTYFQNEAQLEKSRLLSDRFSAERPKGSFSTLEIQRTEQGDSAMYLCASSSGQGNSPLHFGNGTRLTVT.